This entry features one TCR beta chain sequence. For every subset, genomic DNA was evenly distributed across several immunoSEQ plates. Here immunoSEQ multiplex PCR was the method, and the copy in TCRdb shows in-frame clones only, minus some. The data hold about 820,000 clones, with 85% to 95% observed a single time. The CDR3 length is 15 residues. The data are from a study of shared clonotypes between healthy human individuals. Study information: Three CD4 naive, three CD4 memory, two CD8 naive and one CD8 memory plate were used per donor.

Naive CD8 isolation took CD45RO-negative cells positively selected for CCR7 and excluded terminally differentiated effector memory CD45RA+ cells. Sequencing was done on a sample of naive CD8+ T cells sorted from blood. The V gene is TRBV12-2, the J gene TRBJ2-1; no DNA check was done on the table's D call, TRBD2. TRBV12-2 is deemed a pseudogene. The source is a young man in good health. CDR3 nucleotides: TGTGCAAGTCGCCCGGAGCCGCTCAGATACAATGAGCAGTTCTTC. Protein sequence: CASRPEPLRYNEQFF.